This T cell receptor beta chain was sequenced during a study of T cell repertoires in cytomegalovirus infection. Study-level background: It was recently identified HLA-C-restricted and well-studied HLA-B-restricted CMV epitopes that the study used. An indication of both CMV infection and matching HLA type came from public TCR beta signatures. Study conclusions and caveats: The response measured ex vivo was dominated by TCR beta clonotypes (HLA-C-restricted and CMV-specific). The study identified carriers of CMV plus the relevant HLA from cumulative public TCR beta family frequency.

TCRdb reprocessed the reads with MiXCR, giving one entry per CDR3 protein. The data show 90,000 to 120,000 distinct CDR3 sequences, roughly 40% seen once. This clonotype was observed at least ten times. Its cognate antigen is unknown. The CDR3 has 14 amino acids. Per germline, CDR1 SEHNR and CDR2 FQNEAQ (reference sequence). Trimming took 4 bases from V and 5 from J; bases not matched to a gene: 4. This TCR derives from a human donor in good health (CMV status not recorded). Some clones in this sample may be carry-over from other donors' samples. The sample consisted of CD8+ T cells from cultured PBMCs, taken from culture after CMV antigen stimulation. This chain joins TRBV7-9 and TRBJ2-2, with 7 bases matching TRBD1. The CDR3, as DNA: TGTGCCAGCAGCTCTGGACAGGCGACCGGGGAGCTGTTTTTT. Translating it yields CASSSGQATGELFF.